This paragraph covers one T cell receptor beta chain sequence. Its antigen target is currently unknown. No base quality information exists; no much larger clone differs at one position. The data derive from a study of CD8 T cells in ankylosing spondylitis (dated by TCRdb to about 2017). In the study overall: The study set out to find disease-linked TCR variants by profiling T cell receptor beta repertoires in ankylosing spondylitis patients and healthy donors. Peripheral blood samples were taken, and synovial fluid was additionally collected from ankylosing spondylitis patients. The whole study cohort included about a hundred healthy donors and 20 to 25 ankylosing spondylitis patients. Study-wide findings and limitations: Significant enrichment of the disease-linked clones was reported in matched synovial fluid samples from ankylosing spondylitis patients. In peripheral blood, the disease-linked clones were found at relatively low frequencies and had a CD8+ phenotype. Some motif variants had previously been reported in the synovial fluid and blood of reactive arthritis patients, which suggests shared mechanisms of disease initiation. A TCR beta motif of several highly homologous amino acid variants appeared characteristic of blood from ankylosing spondylitis patients.

TCRdb records Illumina HiSeq 2500 as the sequencer. Quantitative 5'-RACE with molecular barcodes was used to prepare TCR beta libraries. The study's processing was this. Disease-linked TCR variants were identified with a new computational method built on a probabilistic model of VDJ rearrangement. TCRdb reran the public reads through fastp at Q25 and MiXCR, keeping productive beta chains. Rows with one shared CDR3 protein collapse into an entry with the most common genes and DNA. The V and J calls here are based on TCRdb, not the publication. Within this sample are a few hundred thousand distinct CDR3 sequences, with more than 9% of them counted one time only. Around a fifth of the sample lies in the top ten. Including the terminal cysteine and phenylalanine, the CDR3 comprises 16 residues. The DNA shown is the 48-base CDR3, in frame from base 1. From the germline V gene (reference sequence), CDR1 is LNHNV and CDR2 is YYDKDF. Trimming costs V 0 bases and J 4 bases, and their ends lie 14 bases apart.

The receptor comes from a male donor with ankylosing spondylitis or in good health (not recorded which). The sequenced sample consisted of blood, either unsorted or a sorted T cell fraction (not recorded which). The rearranged chain carries TRBV15 and TRBJ2-3, and perhaps TRBD1 as D gene, on 6 matching bases. The encoded CDR3 is CATSRDLTGRPDTQYF. The sequenced DNA is TGTGCCACCAGCAGAGATCTAACAGGGAGACCAGATACGCAGTATTTT.